These 20 T cell receptor beta chains were sequenced from one sample in a study of blood T cell repertoires in COVID-19 (dated by TCRdb to 2020 to 2021). Library preparation used the immunoSEQ multiplex PCR assay. Drawn from immuneACCESS, this table holds only the in-frame rearrangements with V and J called that TCRdb kept. Clones are partly lost; checked studies trace under half to an unresolved V gene and leave the rest unexplained. This sample is represented by about 380,000 clones; roughly nine tenths of them were singletons. The biggest ten clones account for 2.5% to 3.5% of the sample. The specimen sequenced was PBMCs or T cells enriched from blood (not recorded which). The receptors derive from a woman aged 25 to 45 who had recovered from COVID-19.

The genes are TRBV28 and TRBJ1-5, with D tentatively TRBD1 (6 bases). The CDR3 extends over 15 amino acids. Germline CDR1 reads MDHEN; CDR2 reads SYDVKM. The V end was cut by 2 bases, the J end by 2 bases, with 10 bases between. As DNA, the CDR3 is TGTGCCAGCAGTTTAAGGGGGATGGGCAATCAGCCCCAGCATTTT. Residues: CASSLRGMGNQPQHF.

The chain recombines TRBV6-5 with TRBJ2-1; TRBD1 aligns across 8 bases. Unmatched junction bases numbered 4, after V lost 0 bases and J lost 6 bases. The germline V gene has CDR1 MNHEY and CDR2 SVGAGI. This CDR3 is built from 15 residues. The CDR3 protein is CASSYSQGAGNEQFF. DNA of the CDR3: TGTGCCAGCAGTTACTCGCAGGGGGCTGGCAATGAGCAGTTCTTC.

The V call is TRBV7-9, the J call TRBJ2-7; 7 positions agree with TRBD2. The CDR3 sequence is 14 residues long. J lost 7 bases, V lost 3 bases, and 9 bases had no gene match. CDR1 SEHNR and CDR2 FQNEAQ come from the germline V gene (reference sequence). CDR3 bases: TGTGCCAGCAGCTTCCCCGGGACTATGCTTGAGCAGTACTTC. The encoded protein is CASSFPGTMLEQYF.

The chain couples TRBV10-2 to TRBJ2-1; 10 nucleotides align to TRBD2. Germline CDR1 WSHSY, CDR2 SAAADI. After removal of 7 bases from V and 7 bases from J, the junction contained 13 bases not matched to a gene. CDR3 length: 16 amino acids. The CDR3 nucleotides read TGCGCCAGCACCCAGGGAGGTCTAGCGGGAGCTAATGAGCAGTTCTTC. Translation: CASTQGGLAGANEQFF.

The rearrangement links TRBV6-5 to TRBJ1-4; 7 nucleotides align to TRBD1. V was clipped by 6 bases and J by 7 bases; unmatched bases: 11. The CDR3 has 15 residues. Germline V gives CDR1 MNHEY, CDR2 SVGAGI. The CDR3 DNA follows: TGTGCCAGCAGCACTACAGGGGCGGGTTTTGAAAAACTGTTTTTT. Its protein product is CASSTTGAGFEKLFF.

The chain has TRBV27 and TRBJ2-2; D remains unclear. V was cut by 0 bases and J by 2 bases, with 7 bases left in between. The CDR3 totals 15 residues. The germline gives CDR1 MNHEY, CDR2 SMNVEV (reference sequence). DNA of the CDR3: TGTGCCAGCAGTTTATCTCCAGGCAACACCGGGGAGCTGTTTTTT. The encoded protein is CASSLSPGNTGELFF.

The chain has TRBV5-1 and TRBJ2-3; the D gene is possibly TRBD1 (6 bases). The CDR3 spans 15 residues. The germline gives CDR1 SGHRS, CDR2 YFSETQ. The V gene lost 4 bases and the J gene lost 3 bases, with 15 bases spanning the gap. The CDR3 is CASSKAGELTDTQYF. The CDR3 nucleotides read TGCGCCAGCAGCAAGGCAGGGGAATTAACAGATACGCAGTATTTT.

The chain links TRBV29-1 to TRBJ2-7, with 7 positions matching TRBD1. The V and J ends lost 2 bases and 0 bases, in that order; junction bases with no gene match: 4. The CDR3 totals 14 residues. Germline CDR1 SQVTM, CDR2 ANQGSEA. CDR3 protein: CSVEYRDSSYEQYF. DNA of the CDR3: TGCAGCGTTGAATACCGGGACAGCTCCTACGAGCAGTACTTC.

The chain recombines TRBV5-4 with TRBJ1-2; D is uncertain. Germline assignment: CDR1 SGHNT and CDR2 YYREEE (reference sequence). This CDR3 has 12 residues. Trimming left V 3 bases short and J 4 bases short, with 7 bases between. CDR3 residues: CASSWGAYGYTF. Here the CDR3 DNA reads TGTGCCAGCAGCTGGGGAGCCTATGGCTACACCTTC.

This clone turned up a few times. The chain links TRBV5-1 to TRBJ1-4; D might be TRBD1 (5 bases). Trimming took 0 bases from V and 7 from J, leaving 10 bases between them. This CDR3 has 14 residues. The germline gives CDR1 SGHRS, CDR2 YFSETQ. CDR3 protein: CASSLGQGLEKLFF. Written as DNA, the CDR3 is TGCGCCAGCAGCTTGGGCCAGGGTCTTGAAAAACTGTTTTTT.

V is TRBV11-2 and J is TRBJ2-1, with D possibly being TRBD2 (6 bases). The CDR3 runs 18 residues. The V gene's germline CDR1 is SGHAT and CDR2 FQNNGV. V lost 3 bases, J lost 4 bases, and 22 bases lay in between. The CDR3 loop reads CASSFSPVGGERYNEQFF. The CDR3 DNA sequence: TGTGCCAGCAGCTTCAGCCCCGTCGGCGGGGAACGTTACAATGAGCAGTTCTTC.

The genes are TRBV3-1 (or the pseudogene TRBV3-2) and TRBJ2-5, with 8 positions matching TRBD1. CDR1 LGHDT and CDR2 YNNKEL come from the germline V gene (reference sequence). V trimming: 9 bases; J trimming: 5 bases; junction bases outside the gene matches: 14. The CDR3 has 15 amino acids. CDR3 residues: CASAMGTGNRETQYF. The CDR3, as DNA: TGTGCCAGTGCGATGGGGACAGGCAATCGCGAGACCCAGTACTTC.

This chain uses TRBV7-9 with TRBJ1-3, with D perhaps TRBD1 (6 bases). In germline, CDR1 is SEHNR, CDR2 FQNEAQ (reference sequence). V gave up 5 bases and J gave up 4 bases, with 12 bases separating them. The CDR3 contains 14 residues. The CDR3 is CASSLDRGGNTIYF. The CDR3 coding sequence is TGTGCCAGCAGCCTGGACAGAGGGGGAAACACCATATATTTT.

The chain combines TRBV5-8 with TRBJ1-2; 7 nucleotides agree with TRBD1. The J segment lost 2 bases and the V segment lost 4 bases, leaving 2 bases of the junction unmatched. This CDR3 has 13 amino acids. Germline V lookup: CDR1 SGHTS, CDR2 YDEGEE. As DNA, the CDR3 is TGTGCCAGCAGCATGGACAGGAACTATGGCTACACCTTC. Its protein product is CASSMDRNYGYTF.

The genes are TRBV30 and TRBJ1-5, with D unresolved. This CDR3 region has 13 residues. Germline CDR1 is GTSNPN and CDR2 is SVGIG (reference sequence). Trimming took off 2 bases at V and 3 bases at J, with 8 bases between the two ends. CDR3 nucleotides: TGTGCCTGGAGTAGGCGGGACAATCAGCCCCAGCATTTT. This gives the protein CAWSRRDNQPQHF.

This clone was counted a single time. The chain has TRBV6-5 and TRBJ1-5; D remains ambiguous. Looked up from germline, CDR1 is MNHEY and CDR2 is SVGAGI. Trimming cost V 4 bases and J 2 bases, with 9 bases left between them. The CDR3 is 14 amino acids. The CDR3 DNA reads TGTGCCAGCAGTTCTGGGCGGGGCAATCAGCCCCAGCATTTT. Its translation is CASSSGRGNQPQHF.

This clone appeared once. The V gene is TRBV2, the J gene TRBJ1-5; 8 nucleotides match TRBD1. Germline-derived CDR1 and CDR2 are SNHLY and FYNNEI. With 8 bases clipped from V and 4 bases from J, the junction kept 7 bases outside the gene matches. CDR3 length: 14 amino acids. The CDR3 coding sequence is TGTGCCAGCTCAGGACAGGGTAGGAATCAGCCCCAGCATTTT. Translating gives CASSGQGRNQPQHF.

This clone was detected many times. The chain recombines TRBV7-9 with TRBJ1-2; D unresolved. V shed 2 bases and J shed 6 bases, with 10 bases lying between them. Germline V gives CDR1 SEHNR, CDR2 FQNEAQ (reference sequence). This CDR3 is built from 13 residues. CDR3 DNA sequence: TGTGCCAGCAGCTTAACGGGGTGGGATGGCTACACCTTC. It translates to CASSLTGWDGYTF.

The rearrangement joins TRBV28 to TRBJ1-5, with 9 bases matching TRBD1. Per the germline V gene, CDR1 is MDHEN and CDR2 is SYDVKM. CDR3 length: 15 residues. The junction had 6 bases not matched to a gene; V was cut back by 3 bases and J by 6 bases. CDR3 DNA: TGTGCCAGCAGTTTCCGGGACAGGGAATTTCAGCCCCAGCATTTT. Its translation is CASSFRDREFQPQHF.

The chain recombines TRBV3-1 (or the pseudogene TRBV3-2) with TRBJ2-3; D might be TRBD1 (5 bases). Trimming stripped 0 bases from V and 2 bases from J, with 9 bases between. CDR3 length: 15 residues. Germline CDR1 and CDR2: LGHDT and YNNKEL (reference sequence). CDR3 loop: CASSQDRGITDTQYF. The CDR3 DNA is TGTGCCAGCAGCCAAGATAGGGGTATCACAGATACGCAGTATTTT.